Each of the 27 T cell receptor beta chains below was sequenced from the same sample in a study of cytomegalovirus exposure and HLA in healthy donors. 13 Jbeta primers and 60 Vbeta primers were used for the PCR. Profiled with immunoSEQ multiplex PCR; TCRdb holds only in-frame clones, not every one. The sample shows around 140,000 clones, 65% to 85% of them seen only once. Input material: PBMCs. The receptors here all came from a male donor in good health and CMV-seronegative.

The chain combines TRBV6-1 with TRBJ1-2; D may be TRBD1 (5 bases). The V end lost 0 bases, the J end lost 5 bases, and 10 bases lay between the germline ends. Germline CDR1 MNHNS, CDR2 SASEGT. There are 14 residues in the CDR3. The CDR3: CASSEAQGGYGYTF. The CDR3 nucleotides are TGTGCCAGCAGTGAAGCGCAGGGAGGTTATGGCTACACCTTC.

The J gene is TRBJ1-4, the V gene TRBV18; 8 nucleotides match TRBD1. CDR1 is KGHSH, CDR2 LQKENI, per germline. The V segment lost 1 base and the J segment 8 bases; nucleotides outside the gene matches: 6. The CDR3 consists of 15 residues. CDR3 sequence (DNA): TGTGCCAGCTCACCACGTAAGACAGGGGAGGAAAAACTGTTTTTT. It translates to CASSPRKTGEEKLFF.

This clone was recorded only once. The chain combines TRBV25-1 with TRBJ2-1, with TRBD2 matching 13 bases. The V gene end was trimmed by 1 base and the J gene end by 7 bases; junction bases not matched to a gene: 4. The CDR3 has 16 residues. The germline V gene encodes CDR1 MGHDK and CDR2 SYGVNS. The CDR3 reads CASSEFGLAGANEQFF. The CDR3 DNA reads TGTGCCAGCAGTGAATTCGGACTAGCGGGAGCGAATGAGCAGTTCTTC. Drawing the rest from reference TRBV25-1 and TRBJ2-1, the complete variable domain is EADIYQTPRYLVIGTGKKITLECSQTMGHDKMYWYQQDPGMELHLIHYSYGVNSTEKGDLSSESTVSRIRTEHFPLTLESARPSHTSQYLCASSEFGLAGANEQFFGPGTRLTVL.

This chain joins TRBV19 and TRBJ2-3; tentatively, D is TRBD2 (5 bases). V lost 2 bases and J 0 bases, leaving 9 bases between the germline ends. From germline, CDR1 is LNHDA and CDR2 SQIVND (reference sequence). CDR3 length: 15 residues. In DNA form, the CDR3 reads TGTGCCAGTAGTATACAGACTATTAGCACAGATACGCAGTATTTT. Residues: CASSIQTISTDTQYF.

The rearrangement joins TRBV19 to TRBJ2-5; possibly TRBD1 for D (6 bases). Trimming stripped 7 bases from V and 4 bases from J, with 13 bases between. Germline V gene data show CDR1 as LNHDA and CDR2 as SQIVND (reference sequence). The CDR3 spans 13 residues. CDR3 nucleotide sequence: TGTGCCAGTAATGGGCAGGGGCCAGAGACCCAGTACTTC. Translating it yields CASNGQGPETQYF.

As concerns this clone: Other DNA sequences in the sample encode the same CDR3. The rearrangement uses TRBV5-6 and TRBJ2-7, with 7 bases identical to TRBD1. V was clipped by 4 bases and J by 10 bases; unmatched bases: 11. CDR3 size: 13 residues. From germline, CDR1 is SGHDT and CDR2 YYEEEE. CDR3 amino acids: CASSPGTDQIQYF. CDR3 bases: TGTGCCAGCAGCCCCGGGACAGACCAAATCCAGTACTTC.

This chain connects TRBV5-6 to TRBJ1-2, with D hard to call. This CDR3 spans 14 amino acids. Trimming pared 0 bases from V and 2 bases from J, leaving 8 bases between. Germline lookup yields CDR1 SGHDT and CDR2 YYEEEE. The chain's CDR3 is CASSLARRNYGYTF. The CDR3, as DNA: TGTGCCAGCAGCTTGGCCAGGCGCAACTATGGCTACACCTTC.

CDR3 sequence reads: CASSDLGGFSNQPQHF. The DNA for the CDR3 is TGTGCCAGCAGTGACCTAGGAGGGTTTAGCAATCAGCCCCAGCATTTT. The chain has TRBV6-1 and TRBJ1-5; no reliable D call. V was shortened by 3 bases and J by 0 bases, with 12 bases between the two germline ends. Germline CDR1 is MNHNS and CDR2 is SASEGT. The CDR3 runs to 16 residues.

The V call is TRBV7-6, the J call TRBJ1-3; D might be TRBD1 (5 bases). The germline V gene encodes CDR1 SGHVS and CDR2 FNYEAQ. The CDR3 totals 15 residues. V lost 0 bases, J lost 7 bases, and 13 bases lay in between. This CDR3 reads CASSLAKWEGNTIYF. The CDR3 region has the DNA TGTGCCAGCAGCTTAGCGAAGTGGGAGGGGAACACCATATATTTT.

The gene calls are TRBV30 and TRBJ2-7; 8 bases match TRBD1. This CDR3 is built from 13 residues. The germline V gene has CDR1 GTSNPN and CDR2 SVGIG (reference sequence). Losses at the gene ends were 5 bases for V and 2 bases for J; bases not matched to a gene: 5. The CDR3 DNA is TGTGCCTGGTGGGACAGGATAACCTACGAGCAGTACTTC. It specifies CAWWDRITYEQYF.

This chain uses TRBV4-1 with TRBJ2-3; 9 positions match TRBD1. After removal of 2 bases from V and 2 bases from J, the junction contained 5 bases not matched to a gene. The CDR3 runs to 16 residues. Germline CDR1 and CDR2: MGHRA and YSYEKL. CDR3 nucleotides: TGCGCCAGCAGCCAACCAGGGACAGGGTCCACAGATACGCAGTATTTT. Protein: CASSQPGTGSTDTQYF.

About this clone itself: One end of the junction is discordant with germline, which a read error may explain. CDR3 sequence (DNA): TGCACCAGCAGCCTGGGACTAGCGGGAGGCACCCAAGAGACCCAGTACTTC. Translating it yields CTSSLGLAGGTQETQYF. The chain links TRBV5-1 to TRBJ2-5, with 15 bases lining up with TRBD2. Germline V gene sequence: CDR1 SGHRS, CDR2 YFSETQ. The CDR3 has 17 residues. Together with reference TRBV5-1 and TRBJ2-5, the CDR3 gives the full variable domain: KAGVTQTPRYLIKTRGQQVTLSCSPISGHRSVSWYQQTPGQGLQFLFEYFSETQRNKGNFPGRFSGRQFSNSRSEMNVSTLELGDSALYLCTSSLGLAGGTQETQYFGPGTRLLVL.

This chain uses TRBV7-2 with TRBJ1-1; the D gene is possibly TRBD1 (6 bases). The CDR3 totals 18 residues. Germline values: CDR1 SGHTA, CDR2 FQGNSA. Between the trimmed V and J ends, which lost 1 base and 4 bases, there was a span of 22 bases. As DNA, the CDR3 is TGTGCCAGCAGCTTAGGGGACCGGGGGGCCCTACAGAGCACTGAAGCTTTCTTT. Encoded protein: CASSLGDRGALQSTEAFF.

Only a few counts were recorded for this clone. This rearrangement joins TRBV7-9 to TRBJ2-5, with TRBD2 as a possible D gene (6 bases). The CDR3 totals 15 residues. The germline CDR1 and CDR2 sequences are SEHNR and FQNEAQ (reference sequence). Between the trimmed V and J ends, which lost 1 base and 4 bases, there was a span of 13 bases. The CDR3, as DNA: TGTGCCAGCAGCTTAGAGCAGGCCGGGGGAGAGACCCAGTACTTC. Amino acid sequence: CASSLEQAGGETQYF.

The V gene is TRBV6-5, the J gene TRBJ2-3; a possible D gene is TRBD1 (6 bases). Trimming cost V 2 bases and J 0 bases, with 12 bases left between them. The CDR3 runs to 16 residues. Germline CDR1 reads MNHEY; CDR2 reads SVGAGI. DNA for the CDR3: TGTGCCAGCAGTTACGTCGGACAGCGTAGCACAGATACGCAGTATTTT. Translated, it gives CASSYVGQRSTDTQYF.

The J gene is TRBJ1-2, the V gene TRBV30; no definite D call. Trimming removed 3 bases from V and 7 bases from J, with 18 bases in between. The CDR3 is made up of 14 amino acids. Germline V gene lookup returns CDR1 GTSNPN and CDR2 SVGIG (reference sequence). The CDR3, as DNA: TGTGCCTGGAGCCCTCGTGGGCTCCGTGTTGGCTACACCTTC. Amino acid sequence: CAWSPRGLRVGYTF.

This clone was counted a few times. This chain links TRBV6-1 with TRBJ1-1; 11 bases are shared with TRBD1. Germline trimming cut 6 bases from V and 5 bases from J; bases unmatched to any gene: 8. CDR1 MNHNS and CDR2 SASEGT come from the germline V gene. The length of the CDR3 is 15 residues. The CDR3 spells CASSGQGARVTEAFF. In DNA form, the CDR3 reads TGTGCCAGCAGCGGACAGGGGGCGAGGGTTACTGAAGCTTTCTTT.

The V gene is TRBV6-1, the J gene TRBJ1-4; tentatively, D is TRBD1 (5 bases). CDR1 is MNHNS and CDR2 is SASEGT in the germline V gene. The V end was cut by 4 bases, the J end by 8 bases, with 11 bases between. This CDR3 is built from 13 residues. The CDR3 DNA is TGTGCCAGCAGTGTCAGGGAGGAGGAAAAACTGTTTTTT. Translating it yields CASSVREEEKLFF.

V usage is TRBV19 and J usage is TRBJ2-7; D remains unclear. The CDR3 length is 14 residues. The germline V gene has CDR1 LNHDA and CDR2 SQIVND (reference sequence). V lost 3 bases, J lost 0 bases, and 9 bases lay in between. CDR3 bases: TGTGCCAGTAGTATTGGTACAAACTCCTACGAGCAGTACTTC. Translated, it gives CASSIGTNSYEQYF. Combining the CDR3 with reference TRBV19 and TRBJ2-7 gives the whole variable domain DGGITQSPKYLFRKEGQNVTLSCEQNLNHDAMYWYRQDPGQGLRLIYYSQIVNDFQKGDIAEGYSVSREKKESFPLTVTSAQKNPTAFYLCASSIGTNSYEQYFGPGTRLTVT.

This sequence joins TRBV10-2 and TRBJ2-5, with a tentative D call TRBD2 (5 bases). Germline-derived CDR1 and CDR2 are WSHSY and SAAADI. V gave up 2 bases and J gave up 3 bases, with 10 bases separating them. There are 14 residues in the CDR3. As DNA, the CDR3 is TGCGCCAGCAGTGAGGGGAGAAATAAAGAGACCCAGTACTTC. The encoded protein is CASSEGRNKETQYF.

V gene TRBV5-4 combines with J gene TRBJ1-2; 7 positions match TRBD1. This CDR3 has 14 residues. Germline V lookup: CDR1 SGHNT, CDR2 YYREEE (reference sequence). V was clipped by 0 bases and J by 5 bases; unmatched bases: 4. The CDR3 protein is CASSLGQGTYGYTF. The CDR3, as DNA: TGTGCCAGCAGCTTGGGACAGGGCACTTATGGCTACACCTTC.

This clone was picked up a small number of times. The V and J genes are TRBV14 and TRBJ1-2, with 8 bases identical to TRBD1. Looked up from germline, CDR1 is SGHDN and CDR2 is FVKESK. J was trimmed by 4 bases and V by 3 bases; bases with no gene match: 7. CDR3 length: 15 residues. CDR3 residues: CASSHSDRGIYGYTF. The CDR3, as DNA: TGTGCCAGCAGCCACTCAGACAGGGGAATCTATGGCTACACCTTC.

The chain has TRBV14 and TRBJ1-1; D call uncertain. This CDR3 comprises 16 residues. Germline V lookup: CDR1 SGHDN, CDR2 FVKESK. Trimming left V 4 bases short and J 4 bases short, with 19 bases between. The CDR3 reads CASSRNLQKTGTEAFF. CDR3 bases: TGTGCCAGCAGCCGAAACCTCCAGAAAACGGGCACTGAAGCTTTCTTT.

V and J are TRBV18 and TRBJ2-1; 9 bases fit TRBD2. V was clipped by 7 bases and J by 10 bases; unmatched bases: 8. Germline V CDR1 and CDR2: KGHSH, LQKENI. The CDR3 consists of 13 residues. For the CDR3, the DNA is TGTGCCAGCTTTGCTAGCGGGGCGAGCGAGCAGTTCTTC. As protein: CASFASGASEQFF.

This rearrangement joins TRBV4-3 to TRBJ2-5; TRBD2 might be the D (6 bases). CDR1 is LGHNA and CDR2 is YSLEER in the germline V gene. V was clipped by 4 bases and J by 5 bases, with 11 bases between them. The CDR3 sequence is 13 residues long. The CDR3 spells CASSRLGAETQYF. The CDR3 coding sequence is TGCGCCAGCAGCCGACTAGGGGCGGAGACCCAGTACTTC.

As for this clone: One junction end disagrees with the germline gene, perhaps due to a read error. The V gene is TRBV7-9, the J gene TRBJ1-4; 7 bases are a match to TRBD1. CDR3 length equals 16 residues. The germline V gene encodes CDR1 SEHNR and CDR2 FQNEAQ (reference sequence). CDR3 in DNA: TGTTCCAGCAGCTTGACAGGGCAGCAAGTTAATGAAAAACTGTTTTTT. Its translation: CSSSLTGQQVNEKLFF.

CDR3 in DNA: TGTGCCAGCAGTTCCCAGCGGGGTAGCACAGATACGCAGTATTTT. Its protein product is CASSSQRGSTDTQYF. The chain couples TRBV6-5 to TRBJ2-3; 7 positions agree with TRBD2. V gave up 4 bases and J gave up 0 bases; unmatched junction bases: 4. CDR1 is MNHEY and CDR2 is SVGAGI in the germline V gene. The CDR3 spans 15 residues.